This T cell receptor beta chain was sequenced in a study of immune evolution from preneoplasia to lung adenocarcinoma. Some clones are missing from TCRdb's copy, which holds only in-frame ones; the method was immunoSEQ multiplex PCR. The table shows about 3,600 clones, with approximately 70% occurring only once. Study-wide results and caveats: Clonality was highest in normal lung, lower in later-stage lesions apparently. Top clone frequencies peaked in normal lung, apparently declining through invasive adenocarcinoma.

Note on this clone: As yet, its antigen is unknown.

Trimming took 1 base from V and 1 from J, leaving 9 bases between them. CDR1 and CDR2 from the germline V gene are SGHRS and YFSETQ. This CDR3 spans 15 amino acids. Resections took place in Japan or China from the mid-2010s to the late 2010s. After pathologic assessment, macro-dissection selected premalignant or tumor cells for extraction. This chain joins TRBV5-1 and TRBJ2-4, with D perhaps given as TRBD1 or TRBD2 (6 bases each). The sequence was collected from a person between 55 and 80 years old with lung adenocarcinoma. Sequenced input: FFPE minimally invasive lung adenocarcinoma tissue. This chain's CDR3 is CASSLMGGAKNIQYF. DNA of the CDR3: TGCGCCAGCAGCTTGATGGGGGGCGCCAAAAACATTCAGTACTTC.